This T cell receptor beta chain stems from a study of cytomegalovirus exposure and HLA in healthy donors. As concerns this clone: Its matching antigen is unknown.

The junction had 12 bases not matched to a gene; V was cut back by 3 bases and J by 7 bases. The CDR3 runs 17 residues. Germline-derived CDR1 and CDR2 are SGHDT and YYEEEE. Both 60 Vbeta primers and 13 Jbeta primers went into the PCR. Authors' methods: Unique TCR beta chains totaled roughly 80 million in a later count, with around 11 million of them shared. Data came from immunoSEQ multiplex PCR; TCRdb stores just in-frame clones and leaves some out. The V and J calls and clone size were taken over from that table, and D and trimming were inferred from the DNA. Seen here are roughly 160,000 clones, about two thirds observed once, and the top ten hold 2.8%. Study results and limitations: Analyses of presence/absence relied on an assumption of roughly uniform sequencing depth across donors. A later look showed TCR association rates differing by HLA locus, highest for DRB1 and lowest for HLA-C. Later analysis identified several of the most significant clusters that appeared linked to common viral pathogens.

The material sequenced was PBMCs. The chain recombines TRBV5-6 with TRBJ2-2; 10 bases are shared with TRBD2. The sequence came from a woman aged 25 to 39 in good health and CMV-seronegative. CDR3 coding DNA: TGTGCCAGCAGCTCTGGGCCTAGCGGGAGTTTGAGCGGGGAGCTGTTTTTT. It is translated as CASSSGPSGSLSGELFF.